The T cell receptor beta chain described here comes from a study of human T cells and chemical hapten exposure. On the study more broadly: The patient population, which was mostly female, had alopecia areata, totalis or universalis.

This clonotype showed up just a few times. The time point here: patch test 2, 6 weeks after DPC sensitization. Treatment noted: therapeutic diphenylcyclopropenone sensitization with weekly scalp DPC. Blood draws came before every patch-test application. Trimming removed 3 bases at V and 6 bases at J, with 26 bases between. The CDR3 runs to 19 residues. The germline V gene has CDR1 SGHAT and CDR2 FQNNGV. The library tagged each cDNA molecule with unique molecular identifiers. TCRdb used MiXCR to reprocess the RACE reads, holding one entry per CDR3 protein. Of over 65,000 distinct CDR3 sequences in the sample, more than 9% were seen once.

The rearrangement links TRBV11-2 to TRBJ1-4, with D maybe TRBD1 (6 bases). The TCR sequence derives from a man between 18 and 29 years old with alopecia areata. Some clones in this sample may be carry-over from other donors' samples. The material sequenced was whole blood, taken in connection with sensitization to the hapten diphenylcyclopropenone (DPC). The CDR3 protein is CASSFKTPSGTILDEKLFF. In nucleotides, the CDR3 is TGTGCCAGCAGCTTTAAAACTCCATCGGGGACAATTTTGGATGAAAAACTGTTTTTT.